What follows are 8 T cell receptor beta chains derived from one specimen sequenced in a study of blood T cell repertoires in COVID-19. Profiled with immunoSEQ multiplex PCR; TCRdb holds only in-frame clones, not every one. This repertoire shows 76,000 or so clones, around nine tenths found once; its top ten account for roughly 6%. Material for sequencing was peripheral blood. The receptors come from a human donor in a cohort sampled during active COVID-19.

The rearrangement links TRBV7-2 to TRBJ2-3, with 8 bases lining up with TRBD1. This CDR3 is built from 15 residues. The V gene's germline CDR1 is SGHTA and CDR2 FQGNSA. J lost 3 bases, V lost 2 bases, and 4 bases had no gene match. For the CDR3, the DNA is TGTGCCAGCAGCTTACAACAGGGGGTAACAGATACGCAGTATTTT. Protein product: CASSLQQGVTDTQYF.

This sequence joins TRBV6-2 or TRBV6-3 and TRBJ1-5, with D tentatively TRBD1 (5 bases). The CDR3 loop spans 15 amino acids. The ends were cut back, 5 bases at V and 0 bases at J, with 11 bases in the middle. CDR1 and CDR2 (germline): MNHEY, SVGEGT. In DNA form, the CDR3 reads TGTGCCAGCAGTCCCCAGGGAATTAGCAATCAGCCCCAGCATTTT. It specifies CASSPQGISNQPQHF.

The CDR3 spells CASSESGQDYGYTF. DNA of the CDR3: TGCGCCAGCAGTGAGTCCGGACAGGACTATGGCTACACCTTC. The chain employs TRBV10-2 and TRBJ1-2, with 7 bases identical to TRBD1. CDR1 and CDR2 (germline): WSHSY, SAAADI. This CDR3 comprises 14 residues. Trimming cost V 0 bases and J 3 bases; bases outside gene matches: 1.

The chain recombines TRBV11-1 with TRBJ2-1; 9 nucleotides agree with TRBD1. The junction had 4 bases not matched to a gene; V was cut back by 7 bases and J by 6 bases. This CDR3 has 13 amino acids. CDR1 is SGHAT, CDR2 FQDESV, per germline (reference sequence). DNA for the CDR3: TGTGCCAGCACCATGACAGGGGGCAATGAGCAGTTCTTC. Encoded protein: CASTMTGGNEQFF.

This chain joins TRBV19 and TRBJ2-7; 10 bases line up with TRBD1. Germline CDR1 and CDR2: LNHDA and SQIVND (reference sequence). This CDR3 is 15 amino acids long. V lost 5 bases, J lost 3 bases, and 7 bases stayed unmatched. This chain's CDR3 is CASSVVGQGSYEQYF. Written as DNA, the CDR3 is TGTGCCAGTAGTGTCGTGGGACAGGGGAGCTACGAGCAGTACTTC.

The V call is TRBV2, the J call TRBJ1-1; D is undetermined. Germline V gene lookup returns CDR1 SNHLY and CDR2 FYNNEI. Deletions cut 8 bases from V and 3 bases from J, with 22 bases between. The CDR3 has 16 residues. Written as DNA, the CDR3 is TGTGCCAGCTCTAGGAGGTCCCCTGATGGGGACACTGAAGCTTTCTTT. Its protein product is CASSRRSPDGDTEAFF.

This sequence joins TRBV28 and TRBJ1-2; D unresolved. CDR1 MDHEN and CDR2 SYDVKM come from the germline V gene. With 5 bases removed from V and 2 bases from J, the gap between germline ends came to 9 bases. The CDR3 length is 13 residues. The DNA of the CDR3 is TGTGCCAGCAGTCCACCGCTAAACTATGGCTACACCTTC. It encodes CASSPPLNYGYTF.

CDR3 protein: CSVEWPGDEQYF. In DNA form, the CDR3 reads TGCAGCGTTGAATGGCCGGGAGACGAGCAGTACTTC. The chain employs TRBV29-1 and TRBJ2-7; D perhaps matches TRBD2 (6 bases). V lost 2 bases and J lost 5, with 10 bases in between. CDR3 length: 12 residues. The germline CDR1 and CDR2 sequences are SQVTM and ANQGSEA.